The source of this TCR beta chain is a study of regulatory T cells in long-lasting Graves disease. Study context: The study enrolled newly diagnosed Graves' patients on antithyroid drugs under 3 months. Whole-study findings and limits: The number of shared public clonotypes was higher in persistent patients (about 3,000) than new patients (roughly 970).

Construction of TCR beta libraries relied on iRepertoire HTBI primers and on Arm-PCR targeting CDR3 regions. TCRdb independently ran MiXCR on the multiplex PCR reads; one entry per CDR3 protein. The sample consists of fewer than 350,000 distinct CDR3 sequences, about 18% of them appearing once. Time point of the sample: newly diagnosed GD, antithyroid drugs for less than 3 months. PBMC-derived RNA was used for the TCR library. Collection of peripheral blood (roughly 9 milliliters) was done using EDTA tubes. This clonotype has just a few counts. Its antigen is not known. The receptor was isolated from a female donor with Graves disease. The starting material was peripheral blood mononuclear cells (PBMCs), obtained at new diagnosis, from a patient treated with antithyroid drugs.

The CDR3 protein is CASSIDRVSSPQHF. In DNA form, the CDR3 reads TGTGCCAGTAGTATAGACAGGGTGTCTTCGCCCCAGCATTTT. The gene calls are TRBV19 and TRBJ1-5; possibly TRBD1 for D (5 bases). The V and J ends lost 0 bases and 9 bases respectively, with 12 bases between them. Germline CDR1 reads LNHDA; CDR2 reads SQIVND (reference sequence). This CDR3 is built from 14 residues.